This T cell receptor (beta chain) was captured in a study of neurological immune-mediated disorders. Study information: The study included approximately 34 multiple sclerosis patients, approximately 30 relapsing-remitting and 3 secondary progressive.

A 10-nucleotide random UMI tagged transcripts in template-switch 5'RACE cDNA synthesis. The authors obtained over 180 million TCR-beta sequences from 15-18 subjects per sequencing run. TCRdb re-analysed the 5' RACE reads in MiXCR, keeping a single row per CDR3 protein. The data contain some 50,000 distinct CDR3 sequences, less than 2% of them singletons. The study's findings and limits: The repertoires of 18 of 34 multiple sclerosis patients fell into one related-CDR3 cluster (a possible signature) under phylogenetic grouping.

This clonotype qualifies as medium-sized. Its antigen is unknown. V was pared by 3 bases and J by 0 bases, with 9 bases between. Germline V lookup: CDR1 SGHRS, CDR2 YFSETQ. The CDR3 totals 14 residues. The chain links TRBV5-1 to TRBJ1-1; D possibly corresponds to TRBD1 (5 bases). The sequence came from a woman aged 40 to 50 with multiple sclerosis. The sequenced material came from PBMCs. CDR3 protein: CASSSGGVNTEAFF. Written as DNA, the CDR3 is TGCGCCAGCAGCTCGGGAGGGGTGAACACTGAAGCTTTCTTT.